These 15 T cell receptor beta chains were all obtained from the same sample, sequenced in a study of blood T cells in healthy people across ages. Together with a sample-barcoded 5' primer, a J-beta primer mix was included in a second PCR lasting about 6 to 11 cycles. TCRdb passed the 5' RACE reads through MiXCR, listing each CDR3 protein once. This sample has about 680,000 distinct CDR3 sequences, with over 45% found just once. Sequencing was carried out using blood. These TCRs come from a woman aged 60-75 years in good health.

The CDR3 region is CASSLFRDRGFYGYTF. CDR3 nucleotide sequence: TGTGCCAGCAGCTTGTTCCGGGACAGGGGCTTTTATGGCTACACCTTC. The gene calls are TRBV7-9 and TRBJ1-2; TRBD1 aligns across 10 bases. This CDR3 is 16 amino acids long. CDR1 SEHNR and CDR2 FQNEAQ come from the germline V gene (reference sequence). After removal of 3 bases from V and 5 bases from J, the junction contained 9 bases not matched to a gene.

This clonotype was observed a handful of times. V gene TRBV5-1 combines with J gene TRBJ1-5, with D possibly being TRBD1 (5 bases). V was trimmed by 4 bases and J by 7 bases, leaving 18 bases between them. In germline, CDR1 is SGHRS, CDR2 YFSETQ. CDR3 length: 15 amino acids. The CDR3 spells CASSAESGLGQPQHF. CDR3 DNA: TGCGCCAGCAGCGCGGAATCAGGGTTAGGCCAGCCCCAGCATTTT.

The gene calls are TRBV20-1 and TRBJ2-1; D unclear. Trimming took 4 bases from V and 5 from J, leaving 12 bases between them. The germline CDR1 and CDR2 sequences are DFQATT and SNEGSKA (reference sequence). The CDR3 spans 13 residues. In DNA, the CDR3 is TGCAGTGCTATTAGTGACGGAAACAATGAGCAGTTCTTC. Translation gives CSAISDGNNEQFF.

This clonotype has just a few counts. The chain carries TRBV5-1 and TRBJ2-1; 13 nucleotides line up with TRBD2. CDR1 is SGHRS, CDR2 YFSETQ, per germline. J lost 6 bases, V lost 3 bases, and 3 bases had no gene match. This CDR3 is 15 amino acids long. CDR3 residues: CASSYGTSGANEQFF. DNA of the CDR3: TGCGCCAGCAGCTACGGGACTAGCGGGGCCAATGAGCAGTTCTTC.

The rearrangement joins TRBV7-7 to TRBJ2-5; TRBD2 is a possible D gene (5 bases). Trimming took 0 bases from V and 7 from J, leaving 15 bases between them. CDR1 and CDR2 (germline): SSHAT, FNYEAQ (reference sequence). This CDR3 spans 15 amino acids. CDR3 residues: CASSLAFSPRGTQYF. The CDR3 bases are TGTGCCAGCAGCTTAGCGTTTTCCCCCCGGGGGACCCAGTACTTC.

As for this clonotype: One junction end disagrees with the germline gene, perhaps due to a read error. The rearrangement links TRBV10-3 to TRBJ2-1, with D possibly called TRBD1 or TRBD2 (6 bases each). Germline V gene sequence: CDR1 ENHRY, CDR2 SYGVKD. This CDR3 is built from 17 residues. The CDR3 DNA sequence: TGTGCCATCAGCGGGACATTGGGACTCCTATCCTACAATGGGCAGTTCTTC. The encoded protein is CAISGTLGLLSYNGQFF.

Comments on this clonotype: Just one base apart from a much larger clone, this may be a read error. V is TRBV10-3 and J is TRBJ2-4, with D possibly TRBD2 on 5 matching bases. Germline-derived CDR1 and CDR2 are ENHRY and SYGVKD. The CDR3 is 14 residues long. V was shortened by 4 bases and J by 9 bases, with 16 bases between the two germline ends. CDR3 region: CAISVGLSYTIQYF. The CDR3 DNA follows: TGTGCCATCAGTGTAGGACTTTCTTATACCATTCAGTACTTC.

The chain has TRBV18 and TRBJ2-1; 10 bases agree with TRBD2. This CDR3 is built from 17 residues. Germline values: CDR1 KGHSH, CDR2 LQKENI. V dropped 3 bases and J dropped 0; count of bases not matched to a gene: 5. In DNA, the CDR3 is TGTGCCAGCTCACCCACTAGCGGGGAGAGCTCCTACAATGAGCAGTTCTTC. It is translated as CASSPTSGESSYNEQFF. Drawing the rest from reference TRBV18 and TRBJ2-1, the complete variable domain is NAGVMQNPRHLVRRRGQEARLRCSPMKGHSHVYWYRQLPEEGLKFMVYLQKENIIDESGMPKERFSAEFPKEGPSILRIQQVVRGDSAAYFCASSPTSGESSYNEQFFGPGTRLTVL.

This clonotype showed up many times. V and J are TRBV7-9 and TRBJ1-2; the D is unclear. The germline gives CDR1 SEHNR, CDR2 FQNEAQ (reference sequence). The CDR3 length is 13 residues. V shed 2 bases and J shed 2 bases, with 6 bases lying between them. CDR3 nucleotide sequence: TGTGCCAGCAGCTTAACACAGAACTATGGCTACACCTTC. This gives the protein CASSLTQNYGYTF.

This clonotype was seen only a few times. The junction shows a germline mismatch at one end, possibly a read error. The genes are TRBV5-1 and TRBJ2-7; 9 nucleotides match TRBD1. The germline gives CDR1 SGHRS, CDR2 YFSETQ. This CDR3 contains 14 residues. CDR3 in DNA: TGTGCCAGCAGCTCGGACAGGGGCTCCTACGAGCAGTACTTC. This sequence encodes CASSSDRGSYEQYF.

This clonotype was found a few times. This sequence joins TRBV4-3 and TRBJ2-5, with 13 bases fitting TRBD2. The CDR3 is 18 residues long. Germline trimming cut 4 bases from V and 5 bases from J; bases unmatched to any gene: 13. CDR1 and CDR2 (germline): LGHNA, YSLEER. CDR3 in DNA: TGCGCCAGCAGCCGAGGGACTAGCGGGAATCTCGGTCGGGAGACCCAGTACTTC. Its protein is CASSRGTSGNLGRETQYF.

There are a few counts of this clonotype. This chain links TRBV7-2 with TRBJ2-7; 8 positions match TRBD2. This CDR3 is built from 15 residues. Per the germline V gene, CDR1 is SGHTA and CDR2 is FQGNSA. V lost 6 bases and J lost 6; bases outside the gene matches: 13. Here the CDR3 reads CASSSMAAGEREQYF. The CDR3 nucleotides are TGTGCCAGCAGTTCTATGGCAGCGGGAGAACGCGAGCAGTACTTC.

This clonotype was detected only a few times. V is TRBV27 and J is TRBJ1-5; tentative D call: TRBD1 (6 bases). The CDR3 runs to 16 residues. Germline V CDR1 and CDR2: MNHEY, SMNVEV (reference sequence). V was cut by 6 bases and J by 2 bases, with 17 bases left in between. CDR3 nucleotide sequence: TGTGCCAGCAGACCGCCGGGGGCTTTACGCAATCAGCCCCAGCATTTT. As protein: CASRPPGALRNQPQHF.

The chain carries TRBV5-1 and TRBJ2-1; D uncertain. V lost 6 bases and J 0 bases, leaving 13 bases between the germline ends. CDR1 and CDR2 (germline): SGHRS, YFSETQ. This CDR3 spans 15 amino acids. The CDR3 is CASKRAESSYNEQFF. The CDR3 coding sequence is TGCGCCAGCAAACGCGCGGAGAGCTCCTACAATGAGCAGTTCTTC.

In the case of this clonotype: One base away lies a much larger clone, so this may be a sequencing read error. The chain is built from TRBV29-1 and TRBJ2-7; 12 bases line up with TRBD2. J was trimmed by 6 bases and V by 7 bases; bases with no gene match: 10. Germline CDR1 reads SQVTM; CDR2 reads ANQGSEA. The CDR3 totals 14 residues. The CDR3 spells CSGETSGSFTEQYF. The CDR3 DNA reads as TGCAGCGGGGAGACTAGCGGGAGCTTTACCGAGCAGTACTTC.